The clone carrying this T cell receptor beta chain was counted a single time. Germline-derived CDR1 and CDR2 are SGHTA and FQGTGA. The V segment lost 1 base and the J segment 5 bases; nucleotides outside the gene matches: 4. This CDR3 has 16 residues. This entry is derived from a study of technical replicates of blood from a few donors. Method: immunoSEQ multiplex PCR; TCRdb's copy keeps in-frame clones and lacks some. The sample carries tens of thousands of clones, around 94% recorded once. The TCR originated in a human donor in good health. Sample: T cells isolated from PBMCs. The chain couples TRBV7-3 to TRBJ2-2, with TRBD2 matching over 10 bases. The DNA for the CDR3 is TGTGCCAGCAGCTTAATTACTAGCGGGATTACCGGGGAGCTGTTTTTT. This sequence encodes CASSLITSGITGELFF.